This paragraph covers one TCR beta chain sequence. Authors' analysis steps: Quantification of nucleated cells was approximated via reference gene primer amplification. Method: immunoSEQ multiplex PCR; TCRdb's copy keeps in-frame clones and lacks some. V and J calls and clone size are those listed in that table; D and trimming were worked out from the DNA. This table has about 48,000 clones, about 85% appearing once. This entry belongs to a study of blood T cell repertoires in COVID-19. Study-wide background: Sources were T cells, B-cell-depleted T cells, or PBMCs; the material itself was cDNA or gDNA.

The CDR3 has 13 residues. V lost 4 bases and J lost 3, with 10 bases in between. Germline V gene data show CDR1 as LGHDT and CDR2 as YNNKEL (reference sequence). V usage is TRBV3-1 (or the pseudogene TRBV3-2) and J usage is TRBJ2-7; D remains unclear. The sequence was obtained from an older woman with acute or convalescent COVID-19. Sequencing input: peripheral blood. The chain's CDR3 is CASSRGDGYEQYF. The CDR3 DNA reads as TGTGCCAGCAGCCGCGGAGACGGCTACGAGCAGTACTTC.